This record concerns one T cell receptor beta chain sequence. Its antigen is unknown. The sample originates from a study of PD-1 blockade in classical Hodgkin lymphoma. General study points: The CD4+ diversity rise by C4D1 was clearest in complete responders. Repertoire difference causes, possibly disease activity or prior therapy, remain undefined.

Relapses following autologous stem cell transplantation were seen in all patients, with brentuximab vedotin exposure varying. Best responses were complete response, partial response or progressive disease. Repertoires were generated with immunoSEQ multiplex PCR, while TCRdb's copy carries only in-frame clones and drops some. Among 21,000 or so clones, 77% were seen once, and the ten largest hold 40% to 50%. CDR1 is MNHNY, CDR2 SVGAGI, per germline (reference sequence). The CDR3 sequence is 15 residues long. With V trimmed by 0 bases and J by 6 bases, 6 bases remained unmatched. Sequencing was performed on peripheral blood mononuclear cells (PBMCs), taken before the second cycle of nivolumab. This clonotype was sampled from a human donor with classical Hodgkin lymphoma. This chain connects TRBV6-6 to TRBJ2-7; 9 positions match TRBD2. The CDR3 loop is CASSYSSSGASEQYF. DNA of the CDR3: TGTGCCAGCAGTTACTCCTCTAGCGGGGCGTCCGAGCAGTACTTC.